What follows is one T cell receptor beta chain and its context. TCRdb's table, derived via immunoSEQ multiplex PCR, lists solely in-frame clones and lacks some. The table has over 150,000 clones, about four fifths seen once. From germline, CDR1 is MGHRA and CDR2 YSYEKL. V trimming: 4 bases; J trimming: 7 bases; junction bases outside the gene matches: 12. This CDR3 has 15 amino acids. This specimen belongs to a study of blood T cell repertoires in COVID-19. Study information: T cells, B-cell-depleted T cells, or PBMCs supplied cDNA or gDNA.

Each recovered donor of Cohort 3 presented with two negative PCRs, clearance, or symptom resolution. Material: PBMCs or T cells enriched from blood (not recorded which). The chain is built from TRBV4-1 and TRBJ1-1; 7 nucleotides agree with TRBD1. This clonotype was obtained from a man aged 40-49 years who had recovered from COVID-19. The CDR3 protein is CASSLLLGGAFEAFF. For the CDR3, the DNA is TGCGCCAGCAGCCTACTCCTAGGGGGCGCATTTGAAGCTTTCTTT.